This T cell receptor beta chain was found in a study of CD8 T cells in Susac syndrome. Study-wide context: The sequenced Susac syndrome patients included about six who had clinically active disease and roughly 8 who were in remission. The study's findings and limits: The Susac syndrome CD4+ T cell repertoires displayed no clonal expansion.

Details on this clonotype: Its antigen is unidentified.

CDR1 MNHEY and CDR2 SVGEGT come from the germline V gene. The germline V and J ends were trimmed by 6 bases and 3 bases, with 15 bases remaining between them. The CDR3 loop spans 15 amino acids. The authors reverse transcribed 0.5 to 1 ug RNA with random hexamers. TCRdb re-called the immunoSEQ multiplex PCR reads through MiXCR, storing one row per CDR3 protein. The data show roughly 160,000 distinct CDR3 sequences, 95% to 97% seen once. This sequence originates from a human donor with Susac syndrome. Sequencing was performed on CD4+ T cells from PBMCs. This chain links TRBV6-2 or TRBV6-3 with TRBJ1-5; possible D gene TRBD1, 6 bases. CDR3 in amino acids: CASSTLGHSNQPQHF. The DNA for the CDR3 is TGTGCCAGCAGCACCCTGGGACATTCCAATCAGCCCCAGCATTTT.